The 26 T cell receptor beta chains in this list originate from one sample, sequenced in a study of T cells after yellow fever vaccination. In TCRdb, the 5' RACE reads were re-called with MiXCR into one record per CDR3 protein. Counted here are approximately 260,000 distinct CDR3 sequences, 5.2% occurring once; the ten biggest clones make up roughly 3.3%. The sequenced sample was CD4+ T cells sorted from PBMCs, obtained on the day of the yellow fever booster vaccination. The receptors were sampled from a man aged 18 to 29 who received the YFV17D yellow fever vaccine.

The chain carries TRBV6-5 and TRBJ2-3; D possibly matches TRBD1 or TRBD2 (5 bases each). Germline CDR1 is MNHEY and CDR2 is SVGAGI. The CDR3 contains 17 residues. The ends were cut back, 0 bases at V and 4 bases at J, with 17 bases in the middle. The CDR3 DNA reads TGTGCCAGCAGTTACTCGATTTGGCGTTGGGACCCAGATACGCAGTATTTT. Amino acids: CASSYSIWRWDPDTQYF.

This clonotype came up many times. The chain uses TRBV5-1 and TRBJ2-5; D unresolved. Between the trimmed V and J ends, which lost 0 bases and 1 base, there was a span of 4 bases. This CDR3 region has 13 residues. The germline CDR1 and CDR2 sequences are SGHRS and YFSETQ. The CDR3 DNA follows: TGCGCCAGCAGCTTGGGGGGCCAAGAGACCCAGTACTTC. It encodes CASSLGGQETQYF. Based on the CDR3 plus reference TRBV5-1 and TRBJ2-5, the full variable domain is KAGVTQTPRYLIKTRGQQVTLSCSPISGHRSVSWYQQTPGQGLQFLFEYFSETQRNKGNFPGRFSGRQFSNSRSEMNVSTLELGDSALYLCASSLGGQETQYFGPGTRLLVL.

This clonotype turned up a few times. This chain connects TRBV29-1 to TRBJ1-1; D is uncertain. The germline CDR1 and CDR2 sequences are SQVTM and ANQGSEA. This CDR3 is built from 13 residues. Trimming stripped 4 bases from V and 1 base from J, with 10 bases between. The CDR3 loop is CSVAPGANTEAFF. CDR3 in DNA: TGCAGCGTTGCCCCCGGAGCGAACACTGAAGCTTTCTTT.

The V gene is TRBV29-1, the J gene TRBJ2-5; TRBD1 matches at 7 bases. The V and J ends lost 4 bases and 4 bases, in that order; junction bases with no gene match: 3. The CDR3 covers 12 residues. CDR1 is SQVTM, CDR2 ANQGSEA, per germline. CDR3 in amino acids: CSVGDSVETQYF. The CDR3 bases are TGCAGCGTTGGGGACAGTGTAGAGACCCAGTACTTC.

This clonotype was counted at least ten times. Here the CDR3 DNA reads TGTGCCAGCAGTCCCGGGGGGTTGGCTAATGAAAAACTGTTTTTT. Amino acid sequence: CASSPGGLANEKLFF. The rearrangement links TRBV12-3 or TRBV12-4 to TRBJ1-4; D is perhaps TRBD1 (5 bases). The V gene lost 5 bases and the J gene lost 3 bases, with 13 bases spanning the gap. The CDR3 covers 15 residues.

This clonotype was seen a handful of times. CDR3 nucleotide sequence: TGTGCCAGCTCACCACCGTATCGAAGTCACGGTTCACCCCTCCACTTT. Translated, it gives CASSPPYRSHGSPLHF. The chain joins TRBV18 to TRBJ1-6; D is ambiguous. Trimming removed 0 bases from V and 9 bases from J, with 15 bases in between. The CDR3 runs to 16 residues. Germline V gene data show CDR1 as KGHSH and CDR2 as LQKENI.

This clonotype was counted between two and nine times. The J gene is TRBJ2-7, the V gene TRBV28, with TRBD2 matching 9 bases. There are 14 residues in the CDR3. The germline V gene has CDR1 MDHEN and CDR2 SYDVKM. V lost 6 bases to trimming and J lost 3 bases; unmatched junction nucleotides: 6. CDR3 region: CASSRGTSYYEQYV. The CDR3 DNA is TGTGCCAGCAGCCGGGGGACTAGCTACTACGAGCAGTACGTC.

This clonotype turned up a few times. The CDR3, as DNA: TGTGCCAGCAGCTTAGGGAACAGCGGGGGGACAGATACGCAGTATTTT. Protein product: CASSLGNSGGTDTQYF. V gene TRBV7-9 combines with J gene TRBJ2-3; 9 nucleotides match TRBD2. V lost 1 base to trimming and J lost 3 bases; unmatched junction nucleotides: 5. The CDR3 extends over 16 amino acids. Looked up from germline, CDR1 is SEHNR and CDR2 is FQNEAQ (reference sequence). Full variable domain (missing parts from reference TRBV7-9 and TRBJ2-3): DTGVSQNPRHKITKRGQNVTFRCDPISEHNRLYWYRQTLGQGPEFLTYFQNEAQLEKSRLLSDRFSAERPKGSFSTLEIQRTEQGDSAMYLCASSLGNSGGTDTQYFGPGTRLTVL.

This clonotype was found many times. The chain uses TRBV20-1 and TRBJ1-4; 8 bases are shared with TRBD1. This CDR3 spans 13 amino acids. V trimming: 5 bases; J trimming: 8 bases; junction bases outside the gene matches: 7. Germline V lookup: CDR1 DFQATT, CDR2 SNEGSKA (reference sequence). Here the CDR3 DNA reads TGCAGTGCTGGGACAGGAGGAGACGAAAAACTGTTTTTT. This codes for CSAGTGGDEKLFF.

There are a few counts of this clonotype. The chain has TRBV6-5 and TRBJ1-2, with D maybe TRBD1 (6 bases). The CDR3 has 16 residues. V lost 0 bases, J lost 5 bases, and 16 bases lay in between. Per the germline V gene, CDR1 is MNHEY and CDR2 is SVGAGI. CDR3 nucleotide sequence: TGTGCCAGCAGTTACTCGAGTGCGGGGGCACGTTATGGCTACACCTTC. Translating gives CASSYSSAGARYGYTF.

This clonotype occurred many times. The rearrangement links TRBV7-2 to TRBJ2-1; TRBD2 agrees at 8 bases. The J segment lost 2 bases and the V segment lost 2 bases, leaving 2 bases of the junction unmatched. The CDR3 has 15 amino acids. In germline, CDR1 is SGHTA, CDR2 FQGNSA. The CDR3 spells CASSLKTSAYNEQFF. For the CDR3, the DNA is TGTGCCAGCAGCTTAAAGACTAGCGCCTACAATGAGCAGTTCTTC.

This clonotype was counted a few times. The DNA is omitted, as the CDR3 cannot be located on it reliably, and the CDR3 follows TCRdb's listing. The V gene is TRBV20-1, the J gene TRBJ1-6; the table's D call, TRBD1, was not checked against the DNA. CDR1 DFQATT and CDR2 SNEGSKA come from the germline V gene (reference sequence). The CDR3 spans 12 amino acids, including both terminal residues. The CDR3 reads CSARVGGGSFHF.

This clonotype was found many times. The chain has TRBV12-3 or TRBV12-4 and TRBJ1-2; TRBD1 matches 9 bases. This CDR3 has 17 residues. Trimming cost V 2 bases and J 0 bases; bases outside gene matches: 7. CDR3 protein: CASSLWGTGIPNYGYTF. The CDR3 region has the DNA TGTGCCAGCAGTTTATGGGGGACAGGGATTCCTAACTATGGCTACACCTTC.

This clonotype was picked up many times. The V gene is TRBV7-2, the J gene TRBJ1-1; D gene ambiguous. The CDR3 extends over 12 amino acids. The V gene lost 6 bases and the J gene lost 1 base, with 6 bases spanning the gap. CDR1 SGHTA and CDR2 FQGNSA come from the germline V gene. The CDR3 loop is CASRAWNTEAFF. CDR3 sequence (DNA): TGTGCCAGCAGAGCCTGGAACACTGAAGCTTTCTTT.

The V gene is TRBV20-1, the J gene TRBJ1-1; D uncertain. Germline V CDR1 and CDR2: DFQATT, SNEGSKA (reference sequence). The CDR3 is 11 residues long. V shed 2 bases and J shed 0 bases, with 1 base lying between them. The CDR3 protein is CSARLNTEAFF. The CDR3 bases are TGCAGTGCTAGACTGAACACTGAAGCTTTCTTT.

The table lists this clonotype with a few counts. This rearrangement joins TRBV5-1 to TRBJ1-3, with 7 bases aligning to TRBD1. The CDR3 length is 14 residues. Trimming cost V 3 bases and J 4 bases; bases outside gene matches: 4. CDR1 is SGHRS, CDR2 YFSETQ, per germline. This chain's CDR3 is CASSSTGNGNTIYF. The CDR3 DNA reads TGCGCCAGCAGCTCGACAGGGAACGGAAACACCATATATTTT.

The V and J genes are TRBV6-2 or TRBV6-3 and TRBJ1-1; a possible D gene is TRBD1 (5 bases). The CDR3 contains 14 residues. CDR1 MNHEY and CDR2 SVGEGT come from the germline V gene. V was cut by 2 bases and J by 5 bases, with 12 bases left in between. This chain's CDR3 is CASSYVGDRTEAFF. The CDR3 DNA reads TGTGCCAGCAGTTACGTGGGGGATCGAACTGAAGCTTTCTTT.

This sequence joins TRBV18 and TRBJ2-1, with D perhaps TRBD1 (5 bases). Looked up from germline, CDR1 is KGHSH and CDR2 is LQKENI. This CDR3 is 15 amino acids long. V was shortened by 2 bases and J by 5 bases, with 13 bases between the two germline ends. DNA for the CDR3: TGTGCCAGCTCACCATTTAAGGGCAGGGACAATGAGCAGTTCTTC. This translates into CASSPFKGRDNEQFF.

This clonotype showed up just a few times. Here the CDR3 DNA reads TGTGCCAGCAGCTTAGCTCCTTACACGCCCAATGAGCAGTTCTTC. Its protein product is CASSLAPYTPNEQFF. The gene calls are TRBV11-2 and TRBJ2-1; the D is unclear. V lost 1 base to trimming and J lost 6 bases, with 13 bases between them. The CDR3 has 15 residues. Germline-derived CDR1 and CDR2 are SGHAT and FQNNGV. The complete variable domain, with remaining parts taken from reference TRBV11-2 and TRBJ2-1, reads EAGVAQSPRYKIIEKRQSVAFWCNPISGHATLYWYQQILGQGPKLLIQFQNNGVVDDSQLPKDRFSAERLKGVDSTLKIQPAKLEDSAVYLCASSLAPYTPNEQFFGPGTRLTVL.

This clonotype showed up just a few times. The rearrangement links TRBV25-1 to TRBJ1-1; D gene unclear. Deletions cut 3 bases from V and 11 bases from J, with 16 bases between. This CDR3 region has 13 residues. CDR1 MGHDK and CDR2 SYGVNS come from the germline V gene. CDR3 protein: CASSDPAAKNAFF. The CDR3, as DNA: TGTGCCAGCAGTGACCCTGCCGCGAAAAATGCTTTCTTT.

This clonotype was detected only a few times. The chain uses TRBV9 and TRBJ1-5; a possible D gene is TRBD1 (5 bases). CDR3 size: 14 residues. Germline lookup yields CDR1 SGDLS and CDR2 YYNGEE. V lost 0 bases and J lost 6, with 10 bases in between. The CDR3 sequence: CASSVGGTAQPQHF. CDR3 nucleotides: TGTGCCAGCAGCGTAGGGGGGACGGCTCAGCCCCAGCATTTT.

V is TRBV20-1 and J is TRBJ1-2; 12 nucleotides agree with TRBD1. Per germline, CDR1 DFQATT and CDR2 SNEGSKA (reference sequence). The J segment lost 8 bases and the V segment lost 8 bases, leaving 12 bases of the junction unmatched. The CDR3 consists of 14 residues. This CDR3 is CSSNPGQGARGYTF. DNA of the CDR3: TGCAGTTCGAACCCGGGACAGGGGGCGCGGGGCTACACCTTC.

This rearrangement joins TRBV5-1 to TRBJ1-5; no definite D call. Looked up from germline, CDR1 is SGHRS and CDR2 is YFSETQ. V shed 1 base and J shed 2 bases, with 4 bases lying between them. The CDR3 is 13 residues long. CDR3 DNA sequence: TGCGCCAGCAGCTTGCTAGGCAATCAGCCCCAGCATTTT. It translates to CASSLLGNQPQHF.

This clonotype was counted between two and nine times. This chain joins TRBV5-5 and TRBJ1-2; unclear D gene. The CDR3 contains 15 residues. Germline V gives CDR1 SGHKS, CDR2 YYEKEE (reference sequence). The V end was cut by 1 base, the J end by 4 bases, with 14 bases between. In DNA, the CDR3 is TGTGCCAGCAGCTTGATGAATCCCGGTGGCTATGGCTACACCTTC. Its protein is CASSLMNPGGYGYTF.

This clonotype has ten or more counts. J is TRBJ2-4 and V is TRBV5-1; 9 bases match TRBD1. V was pared by 1 base and J by 7 bases, with 3 bases of the junction left unmatched. This CDR3 region has 14 residues. CDR1 and CDR2 (germline): SGHRS, YFSETQ. The CDR3 sequence: CASSLTGGANIQYF. CDR3 in DNA: TGCGCCAGCAGCTTGACAGGGGGCGCGAACATTCAGTACTTC.

The chain couples TRBV6-1 to TRBJ2-7, with TRBD1 matching 9 bases. The V gene's germline CDR1 is MNHNS and CDR2 SASEGT. V was pared by 4 bases and J by 4 bases, with 20 bases of the junction left unmatched. CDR3 size: 19 residues. The CDR3 loop reads CASSAGATGTGTSFYEQYF. DNA for the CDR3: TGTGCCAGCAGTGCGGGGGCAACCGGGACAGGGACCTCCTTTTACGAGCAGTACTTC.